These 20 T cell receptor beta chains were sequenced from one sample in a study of T cell changes during pregnancy in multiple sclerosis. TCRdb's copy holds only in-frame clones and misses some; the assay was immunoSEQ multiplex PCR. Of roughly 80,000 clones in the sample, more than 85% were seen once. Material: peripheral blood, obtained after pregnancy. These receptor sequences come from a female donor in good health, enrolled as a control in a pregnancy study.

The J gene is TRBJ2-1, the V gene TRBV28; 12 bases fit TRBD2. CDR3 size: 14 residues. The junction had 12 bases not matched to a gene; V was cut back by 8 bases and J by 13 bases. From germline, CDR1 is MDHEN and CDR2 SYDVKM. The CDR3 sequence is CASWGTSGLFNQFF. DNA for the CDR3: TGTGCCAGCTGGGGGACTAGCGGGCTTTTCAATCAGTTCTTC.

The V call is TRBV14, the J call TRBJ2-1, with 7 bases aligning to TRBD2. The CDR3 contains 18 residues. Germline CDR1 is SGHDN and CDR2 is FVKESK. V dropped 0 bases and J dropped 0; count of bases not matched to a gene: 8. The CDR3 region has the DNA TGTGCCAGCAGCCAAGATCTGGAGCGGGGACGCTCCTACAATGAGCAGTTCTTC. Residues: CASSQDLERGRSYNEQFF.

The chain is built from TRBV11-1 and TRBJ1-4; D may be TRBD1 (5 bases). The ends were cut back, 1 base at V and 5 bases at J, with 11 bases in the middle. The CDR3 consists of 15 residues. Germline V gene data show CDR1 as SGHAT and CDR2 as FQDESV (reference sequence). This chain's CDR3 is CASSLGQTENEKLFF. For the CDR3, the DNA is TGTGCCAGCAGCTTAGGACAGACGGAGAATGAAAAACTGTTTTTT.

The V and J genes are TRBV7-9 and TRBJ2-1; D is unresolved. Trimming took off 5 bases at V and 5 bases at J, with 4 bases between the two ends. This CDR3 comprises 11 residues. Germline V gene sequence: CDR1 SEHNR, CDR2 FQNEAQ (reference sequence). Here the CDR3 DNA reads TGTGCCAGCAGCCCCGACAATGAGCAGTTCTTC. This codes for CASSPDNEQFF.

The rearrangement uses TRBV5-6 and TRBJ1-5; TRBD1 agrees at 7 bases. This CDR3 comprises 15 residues. Germline values: CDR1 SGHDT, CDR2 YYEEEE. The trim removed 2 bases at V and 0 bases at J, leaving 2 bases unmatched. The CDR3 sequence is CASSLQGYSNQPQHF. CDR3 DNA sequence: TGTGCCAGCAGCTTACAGGGGTATAGCAATCAGCCCCAGCATTTT.

V usage is TRBV5-1 and J usage is TRBJ2-1; D is unclear. Between the trimmed V and J ends, which lost 3 bases and 3 bases, there was a span of 10 bases. The CDR3 consists of 14 residues. Germline assignment: CDR1 SGHRS and CDR2 YFSETQ. The CDR3 DNA sequence: TGCGCCAGCAGCTCCTCAACAGTCTACAATGAGCAGTTCTTC. This codes for CASSSSTVYNEQFF.

The V call is TRBV19, the J call TRBJ1-2; D is unresolved. Germline V gene sequence: CDR1 LNHDA, CDR2 SQIVND (reference sequence). The CDR3 sequence is 14 residues long. V shed 3 bases and J shed 6 bases, with 14 bases lying between them. This CDR3 is CASSISPGENGYTF. For the CDR3, the DNA is TGTGCCAGTAGTATCTCTCCTGGAGAGAATGGCTACACCTTC. The whole variable domain, remainder taken from reference TRBV19 and TRBJ1-2, is DGGITQSPKYLFRKEGQNVTLSCEQNLNHDAMYWYRQDPGQGLRLIYYSQIVNDFQKGDIAEGYSVSREKKESFPLTVTSAQKNPTAFYLCASSISPGENGYTFGSGTRLTVV.

The genes are TRBV6-1 and TRBJ2-7; TRBD1 agrees at 9 bases. Germline CDR1 is MNHNS and CDR2 is SASEGT. The CDR3 is 16 amino acids. The V gene end was trimmed by 2 bases and the J gene end by 2 bases; junction bases not matched to a gene: 7. This chain's CDR3 is CASSERGTGFTYEQYF. CDR3 nucleotides: TGTGCCAGCAGTGAACGAGGGACAGGGTTTACCTACGAGCAGTACTTC.

This clone was seen a single time. The rearrangement links TRBV5-4 to TRBJ1-2; maybe TRBD1 (6 bases). Germline-derived CDR1 and CDR2 are SGHNT and YYREEE (reference sequence). The ends were cut back, 4 bases at V and 4 bases at J, with 14 bases in the middle. This CDR3 has 14 amino acids. The CDR3 is CASSGQSAFYGYTF. The CDR3 DNA sequence: TGTGCCAGCAGCGGACAGAGTGCCTTCTATGGCTACACCTTC. Full variable domain (missing parts from reference TRBV5-4 and TRBJ1-2): ETGVTQSPTHLIKTRGQQVTLRCSSQSGHNTVSWYQQALGQGPQFIFQYYREEENGRGNFPPRFSGLQFPNYSSELNVNALELDDSALYLCASSGQSAFYGYTFGSGTRLTVV.

The chain employs TRBV6-5 and TRBJ1-1; 9 bases map to TRBD1. This CDR3 has 15 residues. Per germline, CDR1 MNHEY and CDR2 SVGAGI. V was clipped by 3 bases and J by 6 bases; unmatched bases: 8. The CDR3 bases are TGTGCCAGCAGTTATTCGACAGGGGGGGCCTCTGAAGCTTTCTTT. This encodes CASSYSTGGASEAFF.

The chain joins TRBV7-2 to TRBJ2-4, with D perhaps matching TRBD2 (7 bases). This CDR3 has 15 amino acids. Germline V lookup: CDR1 SGHTA, CDR2 FQGNSA. The V end lost 1 base, the J end lost 2 bases, and 9 bases lay between the germline ends. CDR3 residues: CASSLEGGSKNIQYF. CDR3 DNA: TGTGCCAGCAGCTTAGAGGGGGGGTCCAAAAACATTCAGTACTTC. Based on the CDR3 plus reference TRBV7-2 and TRBJ2-4, the full variable domain is GAGVSQSPSNKVTEKGKDVELRCDPISGHTALYWYRQSLGQGLEFLIYFQGNSAPDKSGLPSDRFSAERTGGSVSTLTIQRTQQEDSAVYLCASSLEGGSKNIQYFGAGTRLSVL.

This clone has just one count. The chain joins TRBV7-9 to TRBJ2-7, with no clear D. V shed 1 base and J shed 6 bases, with 19 bases lying between them. The CDR3 is 16 amino acids. Germline values: CDR1 SEHNR, CDR2 FQNEAQ (reference sequence). CDR3 amino acids: CASSLGVGPRPSEQYF. CDR3 nucleotide sequence: TGTGCCAGCAGCTTAGGTGTTGGCCCCCGCCCCTCCGAGCAGTACTTC.

The table lists this clone with a few counts. The chain links TRBV28 to TRBJ2-1; perhaps TRBD2 as D (5 bases). This CDR3 is 15 amino acids long. Germline V gives CDR1 MDHEN, CDR2 SYDVKM. Trimming took 6 bases from V and 0 from J, leaving 12 bases between them. The CDR3 is CASRRGEGSYNEQFF. The CDR3 DNA sequence: TGTGCCAGCAGACGAGGTGAGGGCTCCTACAATGAGCAGTTCTTC.

The chain combines TRBV10-3 with TRBJ2-3, with 9 bases lining up with TRBD2. This CDR3 has 15 residues. V shed 2 bases and J 4 bases; nucleotides not matched to a gene: 4. Germline lookup yields CDR1 ENHRY and CDR2 SYGVKD. The chain's CDR3 is CAISEGGGAADTQYF. The CDR3 DNA is TGTGCCATCAGTGAGGGCGGGGGGGCAGCAGATACGCAGTATTTT.

The J gene is TRBJ2-7, the V gene TRBV4-1; 8 bases match TRBD2. The CDR3 loop spans 16 amino acids. Germline values: CDR1 MGHRA, CDR2 YSYEKL. The junction had 9 bases not matched to a gene; V was cut back by 1 base and J by 4 bases. The DNA of the CDR3 is TGCGCCAGCAGCCAAGCGGTCGGGGGGGAAAAGTACGAGCAGTACTTC. Its protein is CASSQAVGGEKYEQYF.

Details on this clone: Distinct nucleotide sequences in the sample also encode this CDR3. This chain connects TRBV5-4 to TRBJ2-2, with D possibly TRBD2 on 5 matching bases. The V gene's germline CDR1 is SGHNT and CDR2 YYREEE (reference sequence). Trimming cost V 0 bases and J 1 base, with 7 bases left between them. This CDR3 spans 15 amino acids. The CDR3 region is CASSLGGLNTGELFF. CDR3 sequence (DNA): TGTGCCAGCAGCTTGGGAGGGTTGAACACCGGGGAGCTGTTTTTT.

The chain joins TRBV7-2 to TRBJ2-3; D is undetermined. This CDR3 contains 11 residues. CDR1 is SGHTA, CDR2 FQGNSA, per germline. V shed 7 bases and J shed 6 bases, with 8 bases lying between them. CDR3 sequence: CASTSSDTQYF. For the CDR3, the DNA is TGTGCCAGCACCTCCAGTGATACGCAGTATTTT.

About this clone: Other DNA sequences in the same sample also yield this CDR3. This sequence joins TRBV19 and TRBJ2-5, with D perhaps matching TRBD2 (5 bases). The CDR3 extends over 13 amino acids. Germline assignment: CDR1 LNHDA and CDR2 SQIVND (reference sequence). The germline V and J ends were trimmed by 2 bases and 3 bases, with 7 bases remaining between them. The CDR3 DNA reads TGTGCCAGTAGTATACTGCGGGAAGAGACCCAGTACTTC. Protein: CASSILREETQYF.

This chain joins TRBV27 and TRBJ2-1, with TRBD2 as a possible D gene (6 bases). V lost 4 bases to trimming and J lost 7 bases, with 11 bases between them. Germline V lookup: CDR1 MNHEY, CDR2 SMNVEV (reference sequence). The CDR3 spans 13 residues. The DNA of the CDR3 is TGTGCCAGCAGTTCGGGACTTACGAATGAGCAGTTCTTC. It translates to CASSSGLTNEQFF.

V usage is TRBV10-3 and J usage is TRBJ2-3; 7 nucleotides agree with TRBD2. V was clipped by 6 bases and J by 2 bases; unmatched bases: 20. The CDR3 length is 19 residues. Looked up from germline, CDR1 is ENHRY and CDR2 is SYGVKD. The CDR3 sequence is CAIRTNPLQWEGLTDTQYF. The CDR3 region has the DNA TGTGCCATCAGAACTAACCCCCTCCAGTGGGAGGGCCTCACAGATACGCAGTATTTT.